This TCR beta chain was sequenced during a study of blood T cell repertoires in COVID-19. Germline CDR1 is WSHSY and CDR2 is SAAADI. This CDR3 comprises 13 residues. Everyone who took part was about 18 to 89 years old, and they came from about two dozen US areas. Each participant's cohort was designated according to participant-reported clinical history. Recovered participants had two consecutive negative NP/OP PCR tests, healthcare professional clearance, or symptom resolution. Original methodology: Estimated nucleated cell counts came from reference gene primer amplification. The method was immunoSEQ multiplex PCR; TCRdb's version includes in-frame clones alone and lacks a portion of them. The V and J calls and clone size are taken from that table; D and trimming were inferred from the DNA. The sample contains approximately 200,000 clones, roughly 87% of which appear only once.

The J gene is TRBJ1-2, the V gene TRBV10-2, with no clear D. The source material was PBMCs or T cells enriched from blood (not recorded which). This TCR was recovered from a woman aged 25 to 39 who had recovered from COVID-19. CDR3 DNA: TGCGCGTGTTCGGGCACAAGCGGCTATGGCTACACCTTC. The encoded protein is CACSGTSGYGYTF.